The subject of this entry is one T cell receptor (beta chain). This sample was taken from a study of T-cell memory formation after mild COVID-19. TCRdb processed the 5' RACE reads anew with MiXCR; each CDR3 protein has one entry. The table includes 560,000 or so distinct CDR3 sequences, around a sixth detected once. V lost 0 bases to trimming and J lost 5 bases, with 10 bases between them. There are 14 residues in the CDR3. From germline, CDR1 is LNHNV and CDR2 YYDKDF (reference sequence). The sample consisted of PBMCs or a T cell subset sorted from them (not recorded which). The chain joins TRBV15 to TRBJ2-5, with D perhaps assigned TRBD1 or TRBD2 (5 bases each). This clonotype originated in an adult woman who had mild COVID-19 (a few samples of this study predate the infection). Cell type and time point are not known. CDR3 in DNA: TGTGCCACCAGCAGAGATCGGGGCGGTGAGACCCAGTACTTC. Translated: CATSRDRGGETQYF.